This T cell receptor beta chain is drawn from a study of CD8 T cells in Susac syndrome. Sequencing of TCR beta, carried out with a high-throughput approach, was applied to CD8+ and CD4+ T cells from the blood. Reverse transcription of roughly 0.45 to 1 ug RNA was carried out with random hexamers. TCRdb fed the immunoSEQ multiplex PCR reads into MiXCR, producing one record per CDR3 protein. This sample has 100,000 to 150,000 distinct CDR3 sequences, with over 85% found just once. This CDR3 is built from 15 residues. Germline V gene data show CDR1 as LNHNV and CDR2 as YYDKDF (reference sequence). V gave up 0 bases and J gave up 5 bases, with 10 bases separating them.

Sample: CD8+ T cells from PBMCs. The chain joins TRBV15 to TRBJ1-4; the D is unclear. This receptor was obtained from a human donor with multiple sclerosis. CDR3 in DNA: TGTGCCACCAGCAGAGATCGGGCTCCGAATGAAAAACTGTTTTTT. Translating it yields CATSRDRAPNEKLFF. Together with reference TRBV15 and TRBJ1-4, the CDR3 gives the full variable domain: DAMVIQNPRYQVTQFGKPVTLSCSQTLNHNVMYWYQQKSSQAPKLLFHYYDKDFNNEADTPDNFQSRRPNTSFCFLDIRSPGLGDTAMYLCATSRDRAPNEKLFFGSGTQLSVL.